Listed here are 32 T cell receptor beta chains from one sample, sequenced in a study of T cell responses to AZD1222 COVID-19 vaccine. Using immunoSEQ multiplex PCR, the repertoire was profiled, and TCRdb retains in-frame clones only, with some absent. The sample lists about 69,000 clones, around four fifths occurring once. The sequencing used peripheral blood, collected 28 days after the second AZD1222 dose. Every receptor here comes from an adult who received the AZD1222 COVID-19 vaccine.

The chain's CDR3 is CASSRVYTEAFF. The CDR3 DNA sequence: TGTGCCAGTAGTAGGGTTTACACTGAAGCTTTCTTT. The rearrangement uses TRBV19 and TRBJ1-1, with D hard to call. The V end was cut by 4 bases, the J end by 3 bases, with 6 bases between. The germline V gene has CDR1 LNHDA and CDR2 SQIVND (reference sequence). This CDR3 is built from 12 residues.

This clone was detected a few times. The J gene is TRBJ2-7, the V gene TRBV19; TRBD1 agrees at 9 bases. Trimming removed 5 bases from V and 4 bases from J; junction bases left unmatched: 9. The CDR3 contains 15 residues. In germline, CDR1 is LNHDA, CDR2 SQIVND (reference sequence). DNA for the CDR3: TGTGCCAGTAGTTCCGGGACAGGGAGAATGTACGAGCAGTACTTC. Encoded protein: CASSSGTGRMYEQYF.

The rearrangement uses TRBV6-5 and TRBJ2-4; TRBD2 matches at 9 bases. Germline trimming cut 10 bases from V and 7 bases from J; bases unmatched to any gene: 11. This CDR3 has 14 amino acids. In germline, CDR1 is MNHEY, CDR2 SVGAGI. In DNA, the CDR3 is TGTGCCACCTCTTTAGCGGGAGAAGTGAACATTCAGTACTTC. It specifies CATSLAGEVNIQYF.

The chain joins TRBV7-8 to TRBJ1-6; the D gene is possibly TRBD1 (6 bases). The CDR3 totals 14 residues. Germline V gives CDR1 SGHVS, CDR2 FQNEAQ. V was trimmed by 8 bases and J by 7 bases, leaving 15 bases between them. This CDR3 is CASGAGAQNSPLHF. The CDR3, as DNA: TGTGCCAGCGGGGCGGGGGCGCAGAATTCACCCCTCCACTTT.

The chain carries TRBV3-1 (or the pseudogene TRBV3-2) and TRBJ1-5; D is undetermined. Germline lookup yields CDR1 LGHDT and CDR2 YNNKEL (reference sequence). Trimming took off 3 bases at V and 5 bases at J, with 8 bases between the two ends. The CDR3 has 13 amino acids. The CDR3 DNA reads TGTGCCAGCAGCCAGATGAGAGATCAGCCCCAGCATTTT. Protein: CASSQMRDQPQHF.

The chain employs TRBV5-1 and TRBJ2-5; no definite D call. The CDR3 consists of 15 residues. The germline V gene encodes CDR1 SGHRS and CDR2 YFSETQ. Trimming shortened V by 0 bases and J by 1 base, and 10 bases separated the two germline ends. Here the CDR3 reads CASSLDRPTQETQYF. As DNA, the CDR3 is TGCGCCAGCAGCTTGGATCGTCCGACCCAAGAGACCCAGTACTTC.

The chain couples TRBV10-1 to TRBJ2-2; tentative D call: TRBD1 (5 bases). The germline V gene encodes CDR1 WNHNN and CDR2 SYGVQD (reference sequence). V was shortened by 8 bases and J by 6 bases, with 19 bases between the two germline ends. The CDR3 runs 15 residues. The CDR3 coding sequence is TGCGCCAGCGATGAAAACCAGGGCTTCGCCGGGGAGCTGTTTTTT. It translates to CASDENQGFAGELFF.

This clone has a handful of counts. This chain joins TRBV5-1 and TRBJ1-1; the D gene is possibly TRBD1 (5 bases). Looked up from germline, CDR1 is SGHRS and CDR2 is YFSETQ. This CDR3 spans 14 amino acids. Trimming shortened V by 2 bases and J by 2 bases, and 10 bases separated the two germline ends. As DNA, the CDR3 is TGCGCCAGCAGCTTTGTGGGGGATAACACTGAAGCTTTCTTT. Its translation: CASSFVGDNTEAFF.

This clone showed up just a few times. The chain joins TRBV7-9 to TRBJ2-7, with no clear D. Looked up from germline, CDR1 is SEHNR and CDR2 is FQNEAQ (reference sequence). The V end lost 5 bases, the J end lost 4 bases, and 9 bases lay between the germline ends. The CDR3 is 12 residues long. CDR3 DNA sequence: TGTGCCAGCAGCCGACCCCCATACGAGCAGTACTTC. Amino acid sequence: CASSRPPYEQYF.

This sequence joins TRBV19 and TRBJ1-2; possible D gene TRBD1, 6 bases. The CDR3 consists of 13 residues. The germline V gene encodes CDR1 LNHDA and CDR2 SQIVND (reference sequence). V lost 5 bases, J lost 4 bases, and 11 bases lay in between. The CDR3 nucleotides read TGTGCCAGTAGTGATGGGGGGCTCTATGGCTACACCTTC. Translation: CASSDGGLYGYTF.

The sample holds a few counts of this clone. This rearrangement joins TRBV5-6 to TRBJ2-7; no firm D call. The CDR3 covers 15 residues. Trimming removed 4 bases from V and 7 bases from J, with 21 bases in between. CDR1 is SGHDT and CDR2 is YYEEEE in the germline V gene. CDR3 sequence reads: CASSLSAIRSREQYF. The CDR3 coding sequence is TGTGCCAGCAGCCTATCGGCGATTCGGTCGAGGGAGCAGTACTTC.

This sequence joins TRBV9 and TRBJ2-3; the match to TRBD2 covers 10 bases. CDR1 is SGDLS, CDR2 YYNGEE, per germline. The CDR3 consists of 17 residues. J gave up 0 bases and V 6 bases, and 10 bases lay outside the gene matches. DNA for the CDR3: TGTGCCAGCAACCCGGCTAGCGGGAGAAAAAGCACAGATACGCAGTATTTT. Translation gives CASNPASGRKSTDTQYF.

In its sample, this clone was seen a few times. This rearrangement joins TRBV27 to TRBJ2-2; D could derive from TRBD1 or TRBD2 (6 bases each). Per the germline V gene, CDR1 is MNHEY and CDR2 is SMNVEV (reference sequence). The V gene lost 0 bases and the J gene lost 4 bases, with 9 bases spanning the gap. This CDR3 is 15 amino acids long. The CDR3 spells CASSLSGGVTGELFF. The CDR3 bases are TGTGCCAGCAGTTTATCGGGGGGCGTCACCGGGGAGCTGTTTTTT.

This chain joins TRBV12-2 and TRBJ1-5; the table's TRBD1 call for D was not verified on the DNA. TRBV12-2 is deemed a pseudogene. CDR3 length equals 16 residues. CDR3 sequence reads: CARSRHNPDRNQPQHF. The CDR3 DNA sequence: TGTGCAAGATCACGACATAATCCAGATCGGAATCAGCCCCAGCATTTT.

The CDR3 nucleotides are TGTGCCAGCAGCAAAGCTGTGGACTGGAACACTGAAGCTTTCTTT. Its protein product is CASSKAVDWNTEAFF. The rearrangement links TRBV21-1 to TRBJ1-1. TRBV21-1 represents a pseudogene. This CDR3 comprises 15 residues.

The gene calls are TRBV2 and TRBJ1-3; tentative D call: TRBD1 (5 bases). Germline CDR1 SNHLY, CDR2 FYNNEI. CDR3 length equals 13 residues. The germline V and J ends were trimmed by 4 bases and 3 bases, with 7 bases remaining between them. The CDR3: CASSGRVGNTIYF. The CDR3 coding sequence is TGTGCCAGCAGTGGCAGGGTTGGAAACACCATATATTTT.

V and J are TRBV5-8 and TRBJ1-2; TRBD1 might be the D (6 bases). V was trimmed by 2 bases and J by 6 bases, leaving 20 bases between them. The germline V gene has CDR1 SGHTS and CDR2 YDEGEE. This CDR3 spans 16 amino acids. The CDR3 spells CASSFYREHYSHGYTF. DNA for the CDR3: TGTGCCAGCAGCTTTTACAGGGAACATTATTCCCATGGCTACACCTTC.

The sample holds a few counts of this clone. The chain joins TRBV29-1 to TRBJ2-2; weak D call: TRBD2 (6 bases). The CDR3 contains 15 residues. The germline gives CDR1 SQVTM, CDR2 ANQGSEA. The V and J ends lost 4 bases and 0 bases respectively, with 12 bases between them. CDR3 nucleotides: TGCAGCGTTGCTGCGGGGCCCGCGAACACCGGGGAGCTGTTTTTT. Translated: CSVAAGPANTGELFF.

The chain links TRBV9 to TRBJ2-7, with D unresolved. Between the trimmed V and J ends, which lost 0 bases and 3 bases, there was a span of 7 bases. Germline V CDR1 and CDR2: SGDLS, YYNGEE. The CDR3 is 13 amino acids. Here the CDR3 DNA reads TGTGCCAGCAGCGTAGGGCGGCACTACGAGCAGTACTTC. Protein: CASSVGRHYEQYF.

The J gene is TRBJ1-1, the V gene TRBV3-1 (or the pseudogene TRBV3-2); D unresolved. CDR3 size: 13 residues. Deletions cut 0 bases from V and 5 bases from J, with 7 bases between. Germline lookup yields CDR1 LGHDT and CDR2 YNNKEL (reference sequence). The CDR3: CASSQDGVTEAFF. Written as DNA, the CDR3 is TGTGCCAGCAGCCAAGACGGTGTGACTGAAGCTTTCTTT.

The chain joins TRBV14 to TRBJ2-2; 8 positions match TRBD1. The CDR3 sequence is 17 residues long. Germline trimming cut 4 bases from V and 4 bases from J; bases unmatched to any gene: 11. Looked up from germline, CDR1 is SGHDN and CDR2 is FVKESK. CDR3 sequence (DNA): TGTGCCAGCAGCCCGCTACGTGGACAGGGAGTCACCGGGGAGCTGTTTTTT. It codes for CASSPLRGQGVTGELFF.

This clone was found once. The chain has TRBV6-1 and TRBJ2-7; D uncertain. The V end lost 2 bases, the J end lost 6 bases, and 17 bases lay between the germline ends. Germline V gene data show CDR1 as MNHNS and CDR2 as SASEGT. The CDR3 is 15 amino acids. CDR3 nucleotide sequence: TGTGCCAGCAGTGAAAGAGCGCGGTGGGTCCGCGAGCAGTACTTC. This gives the protein CASSERARWVREQYF.

V gene TRBV27 combines with J gene TRBJ1-2; TRBD1 aligns across 8 bases. This CDR3 has 17 residues. The ends lost 3 bases at V and 5 bases at J; junction bases unmatched: 14. The germline gives CDR1 MNHEY, CDR2 SMNVEV (reference sequence). The CDR3 region is CASSLGAGGDLKYGYTF. In nucleotides, the CDR3 is TGTGCCAGCAGTTTGGGGGCAGGGGGCGACCTCAAGTATGGCTACACCTTC.

The chain employs TRBV27 and TRBJ2-5, with 7 bases matching TRBD1. Germline V gives CDR1 MNHEY, CDR2 SMNVEV (reference sequence). V lost 5 bases, J lost 5 bases, and 5 bases stayed unmatched. The CDR3 spans 13 residues. In nucleotides, the CDR3 is TGTGCCAGCAGTCACAGGGGATCGGAGACCCAGTACTTC. This encodes CASSHRGSETQYF.

The chain carries TRBV7-9 and TRBJ2-3, with TRBD2 matching over 10 bases. The junction had 14 bases not matched to a gene; V was cut back by 8 bases and J by 6 bases. The CDR3 runs 16 residues. The germline CDR1 and CDR2 sequences are SEHNR and FQNEAQ (reference sequence). CDR3 coding DNA: TGTGCCAGCGGAGGGGTGGGTAGCGGGGGGCGCGATACGCAGTATTTT. This codes for CASGGVGSGGRDTQYF.

V is TRBV4-1 and J is TRBJ1-1; 9 positions agree with TRBD1. Germline lookup yields CDR1 MGHRA and CDR2 YSYEKL. V trimming: 4 bases; J trimming: 3 bases; junction bases outside the gene matches: 9. The CDR3 covers 16 residues. The CDR3 DNA follows: TGCGCCAGCAGCCTGGAAACCACAGGGGGCTACACTGAAGCTTTCTTT. It yields the protein CASSLETTGGYTEAFF.

V and J are TRBV9 and TRBJ1-1, with D perhaps TRBD1 (6 bases). V lost 4 bases and J lost 4, with 17 bases in between. CDR3 length equals 15 residues. CDR1 SGDLS and CDR2 YYNGEE come from the germline V gene. Written as DNA, the CDR3 is TGTGCCAGCAGCCCCCGAGCCAGGGGAGGCACTGAAGCTTTCTTT. Encoded protein: CASSPRARGGTEAFF.

The chain joins TRBV18 to TRBJ1-2; possibly TRBD1 for D (6 bases). Germline CDR1 is KGHSH and CDR2 is LQKENI. V was clipped by 2 bases and J by 2 bases, with 18 bases between them. The CDR3 contains 17 residues. The CDR3 spells CASSPFGQGHPNYGYTF. The CDR3 DNA follows: TGTGCCAGCTCACCATTTGGCCAGGGACATCCCAACTATGGCTACACCTTC. The variable domain in full, completed from reference TRBV18 and TRBJ1-2, reads NAGVMQNPRHLVRRRGQEARLRCSPMKGHSHVYWYRQLPEEGLKFMVYLQKENIIDESGMPKERFSAEFPKEGPSILRIQQVVRGDSAAYFCASSPFGQGHPNYGYTFGSGTRLTVV.

The chain is built from TRBV2 and TRBJ2-3, with D perhaps matching TRBD2 (6 bases). Trimming took off 6 bases at V and 1 base at J, with 11 bases between the two ends. Germline lookup yields CDR1 SNHLY and CDR2 FYNNEI. The CDR3 contains 14 residues. For the CDR3, the DNA is TGTGCCAGCAGAGGAGGGGTTCGCACAGATACGCAGTATTTT. It is translated as CASRGGVRTDTQYF.

The chain joins TRBV5-5 to TRBJ2-7; no clear D gene. Germline V CDR1 and CDR2: SGHKS, YYEKEE (reference sequence). V was clipped by 0 bases and J by 4 bases, with 11 bases between them. This CDR3 comprises 14 residues. The CDR3 loop is CASSLAGRSYEQYF. The CDR3 bases are TGTGCCAGCAGCTTGGCCGGCAGGAGTTACGAGCAGTACTTC. The variable domain in full, with the rest retrieved from reference TRBV5-5 and TRBJ2-7, is DAGVTQSPTHLIKTRGQQVTLRCSPISGHKSVSWYQQVLGQGPQFIFQYYEKEERGRGNFPDRFSARQFPNYSSELNVNALLLGDSALYLCASSLAGRSYEQYFGPGTRLTVT.

This clone came up a few times. This chain links TRBV30 with TRBJ2-2; 8 bases line up with TRBD1. Germline V gives CDR1 GTSNPN, CDR2 SVGIG (reference sequence). The CDR3 runs 15 residues. This CDR3 reads CAGALSDRDTGELFF. Here the CDR3 DNA reads TGTGCTGGCGCTCTTTCGGACAGGGACACCGGGGAGCTGTTTTTT.

This sequence joins TRBV11-1 and TRBJ1-1, with 8 bases fitting TRBD1. The germline V gene encodes CDR1 SGHAT and CDR2 FQDESV (reference sequence). Losses at the gene ends were 5 bases for V and 1 base for J; bases not matched to a gene: 6. The CDR3 totals 15 residues. In DNA form, the CDR3 reads TGTGCCAGCAGCCCCAGACAGGGGAAGAACACTGAAGCTTTCTTT. Translating it yields CASSPRQGKNTEAFF. The full variable domain, completed using reference TRBV11-1 and TRBJ1-1, is EAEVAQSPRYKITEKSQAVAFWCDPISGHATLYWYRQILGQGPELLVQFQDESVVDDSQLPKDRFSAERLKGVDSTLKIQPAELGDSAMYLCASSPRQGKNTEAFFGQGTRLTVV.